This T cell receptor beta chain was sequenced during a study of CD8 T cells in ankylosing spondylitis. General observations from the study: Seemingly distinctive of ankylosing spondylitis blood was a TCR beta motif formed by eight highly homologous variants.

Making the TCR beta libraries involved quantitative 5'-RACE with molecular barcodes. TCRdb ran MiXCR on the 5' RACE reads and lists one entry per CDR3 protein. The sample contains about 540,000 distinct CDR3 sequences, approximately 11% of which appear only once. This clonotype was picked up many times. The antigen is undetermined. Germline V gene lookup returns CDR1 SQVTM and CDR2 ANQGSEA. The CDR3 loop spans 14 amino acids. Trimming took 3 bases from V and 4 from J, leaving 13 bases between them. The source is a male donor with ankylosing spondylitis. Sequencing input: blood, either unsorted or a sorted T cell fraction (not recorded which). J is TRBJ2-1 and V is TRBV29-1; D may match TRBD1 or TRBD2 (5 bases each). The CDR3 sequence: CSVDLGTRYNEQFF. The CDR3 DNA reads as TGCAGCGTTGACCTGGGGACGAGATACAATGAGCAGTTCTTC.